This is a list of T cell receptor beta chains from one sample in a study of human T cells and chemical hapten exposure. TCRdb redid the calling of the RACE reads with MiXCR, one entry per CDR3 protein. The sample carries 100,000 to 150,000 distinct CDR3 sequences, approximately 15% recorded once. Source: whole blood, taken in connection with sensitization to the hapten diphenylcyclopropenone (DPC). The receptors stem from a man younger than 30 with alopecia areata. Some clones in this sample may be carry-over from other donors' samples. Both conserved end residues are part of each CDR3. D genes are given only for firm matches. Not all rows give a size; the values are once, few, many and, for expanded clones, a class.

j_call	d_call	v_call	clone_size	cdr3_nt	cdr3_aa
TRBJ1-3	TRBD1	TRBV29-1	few	TGCAGCGTTAGGACAGGATGGTCTGGAAACACCATATATTTT	CSVRTGWSGNTIYF
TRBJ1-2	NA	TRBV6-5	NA	TGTGCCAGCAGTTACCAGGACAGTTCATATGGCTACACCTTC	CASSYQDSSYGYTF
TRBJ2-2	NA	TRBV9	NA	TGTGCCAGCAGCGTAGCGAAGGGCCCCGGGGAGCTGTTTTTT	CASSVAKGPGELFF
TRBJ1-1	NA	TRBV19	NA	TGTGCCACACAGATCGGACACCTGAACACTGAAGCTTTCTTT	CATQIGHLNTEAFF
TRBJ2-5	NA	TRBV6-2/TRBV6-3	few	TGTGCCAGCAGTTACGCCAGGAGAGAGACCCAGTACTTC	CASSYARRETQYF
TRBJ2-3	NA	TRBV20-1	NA	TGCAGTGCCACCGGGACATTCTCTCTAAGCACAGATACGCAGTATTTT	CSATGTFSLSTDTQYF
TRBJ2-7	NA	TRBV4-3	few	TGCGCCAGCAGCGGCGGACTGGGGACCTACGAGCAGTACTTC	CASSGGLGTYEQYF
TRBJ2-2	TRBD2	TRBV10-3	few	TGTGCCTCCCGATATAGCGGGGGGAACACCGGGGAGCTGTTTTTT	CASRYSGGNTGELFF
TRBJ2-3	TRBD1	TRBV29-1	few	TGCAGCGTTGAAGCGACAGGGGCGACAGATACGCAGTATTTT	CSVEATGATDTQYF
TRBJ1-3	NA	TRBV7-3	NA	TGTGCCAGCAGCTTAGGCAGCTCTGGAAACACCATATATTTT	CASSLGSSGNTIYF
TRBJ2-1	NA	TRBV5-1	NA	TGCGCCAGCAAACCCGGGACTTTTACGAATGAGCAGTTCTTC	CASKPGTFTNEQFF
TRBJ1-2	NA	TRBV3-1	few	TGTGCCAGCAGCCAAGAAGGGTATGGCTACACCTTC	CASSQEGYGYTF
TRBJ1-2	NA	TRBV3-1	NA	TGTGCCAGCAGCCCTCTGCAGGCGAGCTATGCTTATGGCTACACCTTC	CASSPLQASYAYGYTF
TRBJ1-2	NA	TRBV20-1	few	TGCAGTGCTAGTAATGTAGGGGAGGGCTACACCTTC	CSASNVGEGYTF
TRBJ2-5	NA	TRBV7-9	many	TGTGCCAGCAGCTCCCCAGTGGTGCTAGCCCCAGAGACCCAGTACTTC	CASSSPVVLAPETQYF
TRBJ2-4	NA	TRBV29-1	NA	TGCAGCGTTGGGGGGCGCAGTGACAAAAACATTCAGTACTTC	CSVGGRSDKNIQYF
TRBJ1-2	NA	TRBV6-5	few	TGTGCCAGCAGTTACCGTGGCTTTCGATTTACCTTC	CASSYRGFRFTF
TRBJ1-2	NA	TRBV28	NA	TGTGCCAGCAGCTCCCTAGTAGGGGATGGCTACACCTTC	CASSSLVGDGYTF
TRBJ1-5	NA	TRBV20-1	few	TGCAGTGCTAGCGAGGGGATGGGCGATCAGCCCCAGCATTTT	CSASEGMGDQPQHF
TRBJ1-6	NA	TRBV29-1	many	TGCAGCGCTTTACAGGATAGAAATTCACCCCTCCACTTT	CSALQDRNSPLHF
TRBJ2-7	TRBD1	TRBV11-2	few	TGTGCCAGCAGCCTACGAGAGCCCTACCGGGACAGGCCCTACGAGCAGTACTTC	CASSLREPYRDRPYEQYF
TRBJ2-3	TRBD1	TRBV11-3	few	TGTGCCAGCAGCTCATGGACAGGGGGAGGGGATACGCAGTATTTT	CASSSWTGGGDTQYF
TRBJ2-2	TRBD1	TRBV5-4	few	TGTGCCAGCAGCGTAAGATTGGGACAGGGGGGCACCGGGGAGCTGTTTTTT	CASSVRLGQGGTGELFF
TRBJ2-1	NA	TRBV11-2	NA	TGTGCCAGCAGCTTTCGTGGGGGCCTCTACAATGAGCAGTTCTTC	CASSFRGGLYNEQFF
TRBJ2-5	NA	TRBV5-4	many	TGTGCCAGCAGCCGCACGGCCGAGGAGACCCAGTACTTC	CASSRTAEETQYF
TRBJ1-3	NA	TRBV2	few	TGTGCCAGCAAGGGACACGTCCGGGGTAACACCATATATTTT	CASKGHVRGNTIYF
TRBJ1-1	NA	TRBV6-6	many	TGTGCCAGCAGTTACGCGGGGCTAGGGACTGAAGCTTTCTTT	CASSYAGLGTEAFF
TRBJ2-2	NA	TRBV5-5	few	TGTGCCAGCAGCTTGGCCAGTCGAGACGGAAACACCGGGGAGCTGTTTTTT	CASSLASRDGNTGELFF
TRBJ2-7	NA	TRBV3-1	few	TGTGCCAGCAGCCAAGAAGGGGGACCCCCGAACGAGCAGTACTTC	CASSQEGGPPNEQYF
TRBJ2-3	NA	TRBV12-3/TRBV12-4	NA	TGTGCCAGCACCATCGGCAGGGGCACAGATACGCAGTATTTT	CASTIGRGTDTQYF